These 10 T cell receptor beta chains were all obtained from the same sample, sequenced in a study of T-cell reconstitution after alpha-beta-depleted transplantation in children. Unique molecular identifiers were incorporated when the TCRbeta library was constructed. TCRdb redid the calling of the PCR reads with MiXCR, one entry per CDR3 protein. The sample shows about 640,000 distinct CDR3 sequences, about 15% of them seen only once. Sequenced material: PBMCs from the stem cell graft donor, taken from the stem cell graft. All receptors come from a human donor who donated a stem cell graft to a child with acute myeloid leukemia.

This clonotype turned up a few times. The chain is built from TRBV20-1 and TRBJ1-3; D is unclear. The CDR3 is 14 residues long. Germline V gene lookup returns CDR1 DFQATT and CDR2 SNEGSKA (reference sequence). The V end lost 6 bases, the J end lost 0 bases, and 12 bases lay between the germline ends. CDR3 amino acids: CSASSYSSGNTIYF. For the CDR3, the DNA is TGCAGTGCCAGCTCCTACAGCTCTGGAAACACCATATATTTT.

This clonotype was counted once. J is TRBJ2-2 and V is TRBV6-2 or TRBV6-3; TRBD1 matches at 7 bases. The CDR3 extends over 17 amino acids. Germline CDR1 MNHEY, CDR2 SVGEGT. The J segment lost 0 bases and the V segment lost 6 bases, leaving 10 bases of the junction unmatched. Here the CDR3 reads CASSPTRTGANTGELFF. The CDR3 DNA reads TGTGCCAGCAGCCCCACCCGGACAGGCGCGAACACCGGGGAGCTGTTTTTT.

V and J are TRBV27 and TRBJ2-1, with TRBD2 matching over 7 bases. Germline CDR1 reads MNHEY; CDR2 reads SMNVEV (reference sequence). The length of the CDR3 is 15 residues. V shed 6 bases and J 7 bases; nucleotides not matched to a gene: 12. The CDR3 nucleotides are TGTGCCAGCAGCCATACGGGGGGTATGATAAATGAGCAGTTCTTC. Translation gives CASSHTGGMINEQFF.

This clonotype was seen more than once but under ten times. This rearrangement joins TRBV7-2 to TRBJ2-7; the match to TRBD1 covers 7 bases. V lost 1 base, J lost 3 bases, and 6 bases stayed unmatched. Germline V lookup: CDR1 SGHTA, CDR2 FQGNSA. CDR3 length equals 15 residues. The CDR3 protein is CASSLEGQIGYEQYF. The CDR3 DNA is TGTGCCAGCAGCTTAGAGGGACAGATAGGCTACGAGCAGTACTTC. Using reference TRBV7-2 and TRBJ2-7 for the parts outside the CDR3, the full variable domain is GAGVSQSPSNKVTEKGKDVELRCDPISGHTALYWYRQSLGQGLEFLIYFQGNSAPDKSGLPSDRFSAERTGGSVSTLTIQRTQQEDSAVYLCASSLEGQIGYEQYFGPGTRLTVT.

This clonotype was recorded many times. This rearrangement joins TRBV20-1 to TRBJ2-5; 7 positions agree with TRBD1. The trim removed 2 bases at V and 7 bases at J, leaving 7 bases unmatched. Looked up from germline, CDR1 is DFQATT and CDR2 is SNEGSKA (reference sequence). CDR3 length: 13 residues. As DNA, the CDR3 is TGCAGTGCTAGAATTCTTTCAGGGGGGACCCAGTACTTC. Its protein is CSARILSGGTQYF.

This clonotype was found many times. CDR3 sequence: CSVKVRAGEPGELFF. The CDR3 nucleotides are TGCAGCGTTAAGGTCCGGGCAGGGGAGCCGGGGGAGCTGTTTTTT. This sequence joins TRBV29-1 and TRBJ2-2; perhaps TRBD1 as D (6 bases). V was pared by 5 bases and J by 8 bases, with 21 bases between. CDR3 length: 15 residues. Germline V gives CDR1 SQVTM, CDR2 ANQGSEA.

This clonotype was seen only a few times. The V call is TRBV7-9, the J call TRBJ2-7; TRBD1 matches at 8 bases. V dropped 4 bases and J dropped 6; count of bases not matched to a gene: 5. Looked up from germline, CDR1 is SEHNR and CDR2 is FQNEAQ (reference sequence). The CDR3 is 13 residues long. DNA of the CDR3: TGTGCCAGCAGCTACTTAGACAGGGGCGAGCAGTACGTC. This translates into CASSYLDRGEQYV.

The chain employs TRBV5-1 and TRBJ2-5; D is ambiguous. Germline V gene data show CDR1 as SGHRS and CDR2 as YFSETQ. The V and J ends lost 2 bases and 0 bases respectively, with 11 bases between them. This CDR3 has 15 residues. Written as DNA, the CDR3 is TGCGCCAGCAGCTTAGGAGACACCAACCAAGAGACCCAGTACTTC. Its translation: CASSLGDTNQETQYF. Together with reference TRBV5-1 and TRBJ2-5, the CDR3 gives the full variable domain: KAGVTQTPRYLIKTRGQQVTLSCSPISGHRSVSWYQQTPGQGLQFLFEYFSETQRNKGNFPGRFSGRQFSNSRSEMNVSTLELGDSALYLCASSLGDTNQETQYFGPGTRLLVL.

The rearrangement joins TRBV7-1 to TRBJ1-1, with a tentative D call TRBD1 (6 bases). TRBV7-1 is treated as an ORF (open reading frame) with a function not yet certain. V lost 10 bases, J lost 3 bases, and 27 bases lay in between. The CDR3 spans 17 residues. For the CDR3, the DNA is TGTGCCATGAGCTCGGGCGTCGGGGGGGCTGTCGACACTGAAGCTTTCTTT. Translation: CAMSSGVGGAVDTEAFF.

This clonotype was observed a few times. J is TRBJ2-5 and V is TRBV20-1, with D possibly TRBD2 on 6 matching bases. Germline lookup yields CDR1 DFQATT and CDR2 SNEGSKA (reference sequence). The CDR3 length is 15 residues. V shed 3 bases and J shed 5 bases, with 19 bases lying between them. CDR3 coding DNA: TGCAGTGCTAGGGGCGGGATTTCCGGTGGGGAGACCCAGTACTTC. Its protein product is CSARGGISGGETQYF.